These 27 T cell receptor beta chains came from one sample sequenced in a study of regulatory T cells in long-lasting Graves disease. Time point indicated: newly diagnosed GD, antithyroid drugs for less than 3 months. PBMC RNA served as the TCR library source. CDR3 regions were amplified by Arm-PCR using iRepertoire HTBI primers to build TCR beta libraries. TCRdb re-derived calls from the multiplex PCR reads in MiXCR, one entry per CDR3 protein. In the table there are 400,000 to 650,000 distinct CDR3 sequences, about 16% of which are singletons. These data were also filed under a second study, of T cells in Graves' hyperthyroidism and ophthalmopathy.

This sample comprised peripheral blood mononuclear cells (PBMCs), obtained at new diagnosis, from a patient treated with antithyroid drugs. The source of these receptors is a woman aged 40-60 years with Graves disease.

This clonotype was detected a few times. The J gene is TRBJ2-1, the V gene TRBV7-8; weak D call: TRBD1 (6 bases). There are 14 residues in the CDR3. V was pared by 1 base and J by 9 bases, with 13 bases between. Per germline, CDR1 SGHVS and CDR2 FQNEAQ. The CDR3 sequence: CASSLEASRGEQFF. The DNA for the CDR3 is TGTGCCAGCAGCTTAGAGGCTAGCAGGGGTGAGCAGTTCTTC.

This clonotype was counted many times. J is TRBJ2-3 and V is TRBV20-1, with TRBD2 matching over 12 bases. The CDR3 is made up of 16 amino acids. The V gene's germline CDR1 is DFQATT and CDR2 SNEGSKA (reference sequence). V lost 2 bases and J lost 2; bases outside the gene matches: 5. CDR3: CSARQGLAGNTDTQYF. For the CDR3, the DNA is TGCAGTGCTAGACAGGGACTAGCGGGTAACACAGATACGCAGTATTTT.

The gene calls are TRBV3-1 and TRBJ2-1; TRBD2 might be the D (6 bases). V was clipped by 0 bases and J by 8 bases, with 20 bases between them. In germline, CDR1 is LGHDT, CDR2 YNNKEL (reference sequence). CDR3 length equals 17 residues. As DNA, the CDR3 is TGTGCCAGCAGCCAAGATGGAAGGGCCGGAGGGTTGGATGAGCAGTTCTTC. This codes for CASSQDGRAGGLDEQFF.

This clonotype was observed a handful of times. This chain uses TRBV12-3 or TRBV12-4 with TRBJ1-5; TRBD1 might be the D (6 bases). The CDR3 spans 16 residues. Between the trimmed V and J ends, which lost 7 bases and 2 bases, there was a span of 18 bases. CDR3 protein: CASMAGGGRGNQPQHF. CDR3 DNA sequence: TGTGCCAGCATGGCTGGGGGGGGCAGGGGCAATCAGCCCCAGCATTTT.

This clonotype showed up just once. The chain has TRBV10-3 and TRBJ2-2; D may be TRBD1 (6 bases). The ends were cut back, 1 base at V and 5 bases at J, with 11 bases in the middle. The germline gives CDR1 ENHRY, CDR2 SYGVKD. This CDR3 region has 15 residues. The CDR3 loop reads CAISELPTGTGELFF. The CDR3 bases are TGTGCCATCAGTGAGTTACCTACAGGGACCGGGGAGCTGTTTTTT.

This clonotype was observed at least ten times. V usage is TRBV11-2 and J usage is TRBJ1-1; D uncertain. CDR3 length: 15 amino acids. Germline lookup yields CDR1 SGHAT and CDR2 FQNNGV. V lost 3 bases and J 3 bases, leaving 14 bases between the germline ends. Here the CDR3 DNA reads TGTGCCAGCAGCTTTCTGGGGTATCGGGACACTGAAGCTTTCTTT. This gives the protein CASSFLGYRDTEAFF. Together with reference TRBV11-2 and TRBJ1-1, the CDR3 gives the full variable domain: EAGVAQSPRYKIIEKRQSVAFWCNPISGHATLYWYQQILGQGPKLLIQFQNNGVVDDSQLPKDRFSAERLKGVDSTLKIQPAKLEDSAVYLCASSFLGYRDTEAFFGQGTRLTVV.

This rearrangement joins TRBV30 to TRBJ1-1; D is uncertain. CDR1 and CDR2 from the germline V gene are GTSNPN and SVGIG (reference sequence). The CDR3 is 13 amino acids. V dropped 4 bases and J dropped 2 bases, with 11 bases sitting between them. CDR3 protein: CAWTHLKNTEAFF. The CDR3, as DNA: TGTGCCTGGACCCACCTGAAAAACACTGAAGCTTTCTTT.

This clonotype appeared many times. The gene calls are TRBV28 and TRBJ1-2, with D maybe TRBD1 (5 bases). This CDR3 has 14 amino acids. Germline CDR1 is MDHEN and CDR2 is SYDVKM. V shed 7 bases and J shed 0 bases, with 12 bases lying between them. The CDR3 spells CASMRDGANYGYTF. As DNA, the CDR3 is TGTGCCAGCATGCGGGACGGAGCTAACTATGGCTACACCTTC.

V gene TRBV20-1 combines with J gene TRBJ1-6; 7 bases are shared with TRBD1. Germline CDR1 and CDR2: DFQATT and SNEGSKA (reference sequence). V lost 3 bases, J lost 7 bases, and 6 bases stayed unmatched. The length of the CDR3 is 14 residues. In DNA, the CDR3 is TGCAGTGCTAGGGGGGGACAGTCGAATTCACCCCTCCACTTT. Its translation: CSARGGQSNSPLHF.

This clonotype was counted between two and nine times. The chain links TRBV6-2 or TRBV6-3 to TRBJ1-2; D gene ambiguous. Trimming removed 7 bases at V and 1 base at J, with 7 bases between. This CDR3 comprises 12 residues. CDR1 MNHEY and CDR2 SVGEGT come from the germline V gene. CDR3 residues: CASTALNYGYTF. The CDR3 DNA is TGTGCCAGCACGGCACTTAACTATGGCTACACCTTC.

This clonotype was counted only a few times. CDR3 in amino acids: CASGLRPGGTYYGYTF. The CDR3 nucleotides are TGTGCTAGTGGTTTAAGACCGGGGGGGACTTACTATGGCTACACCTTC. J is TRBJ1-2 and V is TRBV12-5; TRBD1 is a possible D gene (5 bases). V lost 3 bases and J lost 3, with 17 bases in between. The CDR3 runs 16 residues. Germline V CDR1 and CDR2: LGHNT, FRNRAP.

This clonotype was seen repeatedly, ten times or more. J is TRBJ1-2 and V is TRBV6-1, with D perhaps matching TRBD1 (6 bases). CDR3 length equals 13 residues. Trimming took 5 bases from V and 8 from J, leaving 15 bases between them. Germline V gives CDR1 MNHNS, CDR2 SASEGT. CDR3 sequence (DNA): TGTGCCAGCAGTACAGGGAACTATTGGGGCTACACCTTC. It yields the protein CASSTGNYWGYTF.

This clonotype was found a few times. The CDR3 protein is CASSEVLAGANTGELFF. DNA of the CDR3: TGTGCCAGCAGTGAGGTCCTAGCGGGGGCGAACACCGGGGAGCTGTTTTTT. V and J are TRBV2 and TRBJ2-2; TRBD2 aligns across 10 bases. V gave up 3 bases and J gave up 0 bases; unmatched junction bases: 4. The CDR3 is 17 residues long. CDR1 is SNHLY, CDR2 FYNNEI, per germline. Based on the CDR3 plus reference TRBV2 and TRBJ2-2, the full variable domain is EPEVTQTPSHQVTQMGQEVILRCVPISNHLYFYWYRQILGQKVEFLVSFYNNEISEKSEIFDDQFSVERPDGSNFTLKIRSTKLEDSAMYFCASSEVLAGANTGELFFGEGSRLTVL.

In this sample, this clonotype turned up many times. The rearrangement links TRBV7-2 to TRBJ1-1; a weak D match, TRBD1 (6 bases). V was pared by 7 bases and J by 5 bases, with 14 bases between. This CDR3 is 13 amino acids long. Germline V CDR1 and CDR2: SGHTA, FQGNSA. The CDR3 nucleotides are TGTGCCAGCAACCCCAGGGGATGGACTGAAGCTTTCTTT. It encodes CASNPRGWTEAFF.

The DNA for the CDR3 is TGTGCCAGCAGTGGGGGACAGGGTTGGAATTACGACACCATATATTTT. Its translation is CASSGGQGWNYDTIYF. The V and J genes are TRBV6-2 or TRBV6-3 and TRBJ1-3; 9 nucleotides align to TRBD1. J was trimmed by 8 bases and V by 5 bases; bases with no gene match: 13. The CDR3 sequence is 16 residues long. Germline CDR1 reads MNHEY; CDR2 reads SVGEGT.

This clonotype appeared a few times. V is TRBV30 and J is TRBJ1-3; D is undetermined. This CDR3 contains 12 residues. The V end lost 4 bases, the J end lost 0 bases, and 4 bases lay between the germline ends. Germline CDR1 GTSNPN, CDR2 SVGIG (reference sequence). For the CDR3, the DNA is TGTGCCTGGACCTACTCTGGAAACACCATATATTTT. Protein: CAWTYSGNTIYF.

This clonotype was found many times. The chain combines TRBV12-5 with TRBJ2-7; D call uncertain. The CDR3 runs to 15 residues. Deletions cut 6 bases from V and 0 bases from J, with 15 bases between. Germline assignment: CDR1 LGHNT and CDR2 FRNRAP. The CDR3 loop reads CASGNRALSSYEQYF. The CDR3 coding sequence is TGTGCTAGTGGAAACCGGGCCCTAAGCTCCTACGAGCAGTACTTC. The whole variable domain, filled in from reference TRBV12-5 and TRBJ2-7, reads DARVTQTPRHKVTEMGQEVTMRCQPILGHNTVFWYRQTMMQGLELLAYFRNRAPLDDSGMPKDRFSAEMPDATLATLKIQPSEPRDSAVYFCASGNRALSSYEQYFGPGTRLTVT.

This clonotype was counted ten times or more. The chain couples TRBV7-6 to TRBJ1-2; no firm D call. Per germline, CDR1 SGHVS and CDR2 FNYEAQ. There are 13 residues in the CDR3. Trimming removed 4 bases from V and 8 bases from J, with 14 bases in between. CDR3 loop: CASSWGEAEGYTF. The CDR3 DNA follows: TGTGCCAGCAGCTGGGGTGAGGCGGAAGGCTACACCTTC.

Ten or more counts support this clonotype. The chain links TRBV12-3 or TRBV12-4 to TRBJ2-7; D might be TRBD1 (6 bases). V dropped 5 bases and J dropped 4 bases, with 15 bases sitting between them. The CDR3 sequence is 14 residues long. This CDR3 reads CASSPGQPVYEQYF. CDR3 sequence (DNA): TGTGCCAGCAGTCCAGGACAGCCTGTTTACGAGCAGTACTTC.

V and J are TRBV10-3 and TRBJ1-5; no reliable D call. The V gene lost 3 bases and the J gene lost 0 bases, with 6 bases spanning the gap. CDR1 is ENHRY, CDR2 SYGVKD, per germline. The length of the CDR3 is 14 residues. CDR3 residues: CAISDMGSNQPQHF. The CDR3 bases are TGTGCCATCAGTGACATGGGTAGCAATCAGCCCCAGCATTTT.

This clonotype was counted many times. The rearrangement uses TRBV6-2 or TRBV6-3 and TRBJ1-2, with D perhaps matching TRBD1 (6 bases). The CDR3 runs 15 residues. Germline V gene data show CDR1 as MNHEY and CDR2 as SVGEGT. V shed 1 base and J shed 4 bases, with 13 bases lying between them. CDR3 residues: CASSYFQTGPYGYTF. The CDR3 DNA follows: TGTGCCAGCAGTTACTTCCAGACAGGACCCTATGGCTACACCTTC.

At least ten counts were recorded for this clonotype. The chain carries TRBV11-2 and TRBJ1-4; D is uncertain. Germline CDR1 is SGHAT and CDR2 is FQNNGV. This CDR3 region has 15 residues. V lost 1 base and J 6 bases, leaving 12 bases between the germline ends. CDR3 residues: CASSLVGTRYEKLFF. CDR3 sequence (DNA): TGTGCCAGCAGCTTAGTGGGCACCCGCTATGAAAAACTGTTTTTT.

The V gene is TRBV2, the J gene TRBJ2-5; D is perhaps TRBD2 (5 bases). CDR3 length: 15 amino acids. Deletions cut 5 bases from V and 1 base from J, with 14 bases between. Germline lookup yields CDR1 SNHLY and CDR2 FYNNEI. The CDR3 here is CASSYGEARQETQYF. As DNA, the CDR3 is TGTGCCAGCAGTTACGGGGAAGCCCGCCAAGAGACCCAGTACTTC. The entire variable domain, with the rest obtained from reference TRBV2 and TRBJ2-5, is as follows: EPEVTQTPSHQVTQMGQEVILRCVPISNHLYFYWYRQILGQKVEFLVSFYNNEISEKSEIFDDQFSVERPDGSNFTLKIRSTKLEDSAMYFCASSYGEARQETQYFGPGTRLLVL.

This clonotype was counted many times. This chain connects TRBV20-1 to TRBJ2-2, with D tentatively TRBD1 (5 bases). V lost 0 bases and J 5 bases, leaving 13 bases between the germline ends. The CDR3 sequence is 15 residues long. Germline values: CDR1 DFQATT, CDR2 SNEGSKA (reference sequence). This chain's CDR3 is CSARDSRVPTGELFF. CDR3 DNA: TGCAGTGCTAGAGATAGCAGGGTACCAACCGGGGAGCTGTTTTTT.

Many counts were recorded for this clonotype. The genes are TRBV18 and TRBJ2-3; 10 bases map to TRBD2. The DNA end is a closer match to TRBJ2-7, so the J assignment may be wrong. Per germline, CDR1 KGHSH and CDR2 LQKENI. The CDR3 sequence is 14 residues long. CDR3 residues: CASLPSGGSYEQYF. CDR3 in DNA: TGTGCCAGCTTACCTAGCGGGGGCTCCTACGAGCAGTACTTC.

The chain has TRBV20-1 and TRBJ1-2; D is perhaps TRBD1 (6 bases). From germline, CDR1 is DFQATT and CDR2 SNEGSKA (reference sequence). This CDR3 is 16 amino acids long. V gave up 1 base and J gave up 0 bases, with 15 bases separating them. The CDR3 region is CSARGIQGYPNYGYTF. The CDR3 DNA reads TGCAGTGCTAGAGGTATACAGGGCTATCCTAACTATGGCTACACCTTC.

The table lists this clonotype with many counts. The chain has TRBV2 and TRBJ1-2; TRBD1 agrees at 9 bases. Germline lookup yields CDR1 SNHLY and CDR2 FYNNEI. The CDR3 is 14 residues long. V lost 7 bases and J lost 7; bases outside the gene matches: 10. This chain's CDR3 is CASILVTGGGGYTF. CDR3 nucleotide sequence: TGTGCCAGCATCCTAGTGACAGGGGGTGGTGGCTACACCTTC.